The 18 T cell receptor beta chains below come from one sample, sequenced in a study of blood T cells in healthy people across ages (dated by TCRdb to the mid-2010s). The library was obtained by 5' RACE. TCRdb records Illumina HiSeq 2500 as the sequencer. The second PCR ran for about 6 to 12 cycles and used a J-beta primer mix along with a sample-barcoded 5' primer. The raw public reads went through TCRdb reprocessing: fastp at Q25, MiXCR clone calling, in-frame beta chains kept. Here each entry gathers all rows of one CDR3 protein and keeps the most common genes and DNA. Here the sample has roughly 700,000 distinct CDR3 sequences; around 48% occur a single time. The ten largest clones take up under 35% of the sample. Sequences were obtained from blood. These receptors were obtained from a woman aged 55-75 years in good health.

The CDR3 nucleotides read TGTGCCAGCAGTTACTCGTTAGCGGGAGGGAGCTCCTACGAGCAGTACTTC. It encodes CASSYSLAGGSSYEQYF. The genes are TRBV6-6 and TRBJ2-7; 11 bases are a match to TRBD2. Germline V gene sequence: CDR1 MNHNY, CDR2 SVGAGI (reference sequence). Unmatched junction bases numbered 4, after V lost 0 bases and J lost 0 bases. This CDR3 has 17 residues.

The CDR3 nucleotides are TGTGCCAGCAGCCAAGTGTCTAGCGAGGCCCAGTACTTC. Its protein is CASSQVSSEAQYF. The chain joins TRBV4-2 to TRBJ2-5, with D perhaps matching TRBD2 (6 bases). This CDR3 spans 13 amino acids. In germline, CDR1 is LGHNA, CDR2 YNFKEQ. Trimming pared 1 base from V and 9 bases from J, leaving 12 bases between.

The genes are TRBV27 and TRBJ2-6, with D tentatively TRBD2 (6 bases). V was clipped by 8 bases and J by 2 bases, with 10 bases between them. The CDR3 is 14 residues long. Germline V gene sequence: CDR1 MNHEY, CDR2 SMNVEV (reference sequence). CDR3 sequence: CASGRQTGANVLTF. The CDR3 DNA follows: TGTGCCAGCGGGAGGCAAACTGGGGCCAACGTCCTGACTTTC.

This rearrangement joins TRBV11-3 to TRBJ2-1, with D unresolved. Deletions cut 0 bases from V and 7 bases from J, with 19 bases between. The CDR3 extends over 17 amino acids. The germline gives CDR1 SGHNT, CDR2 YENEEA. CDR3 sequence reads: CASSLDDSSPLRNEQFF. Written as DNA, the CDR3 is TGTGCCAGCAGCTTAGACGATTCGTCACCTCTTCGGAATGAGCAGTTCTTC.

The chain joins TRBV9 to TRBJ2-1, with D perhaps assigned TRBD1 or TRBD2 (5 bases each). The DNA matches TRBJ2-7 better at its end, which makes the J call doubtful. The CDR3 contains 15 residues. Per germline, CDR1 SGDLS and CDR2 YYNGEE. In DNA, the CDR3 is TGTGCCAGCAGCGTAGGGGGGTCAACATACAATGAGCAGTACTTC. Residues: CASSVGGSTYNEQYF.

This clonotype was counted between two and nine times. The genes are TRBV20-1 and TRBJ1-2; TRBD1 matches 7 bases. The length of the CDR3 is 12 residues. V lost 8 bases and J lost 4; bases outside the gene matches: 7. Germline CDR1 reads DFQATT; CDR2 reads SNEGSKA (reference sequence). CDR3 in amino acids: CSSKTGPYGYTF. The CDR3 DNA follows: TGCAGTTCTAAGACAGGGCCCTATGGCTACACCTTC.

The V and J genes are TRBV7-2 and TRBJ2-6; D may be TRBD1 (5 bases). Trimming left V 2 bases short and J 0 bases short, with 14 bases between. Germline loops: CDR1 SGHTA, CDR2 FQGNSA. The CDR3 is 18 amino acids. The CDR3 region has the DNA TGTGCCAGCAGCTTAAATGTAGGGGTTGCCTCTGGGGCCAACGTCCTGACTTTC. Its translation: CASSLNVGVASGANVLTF.

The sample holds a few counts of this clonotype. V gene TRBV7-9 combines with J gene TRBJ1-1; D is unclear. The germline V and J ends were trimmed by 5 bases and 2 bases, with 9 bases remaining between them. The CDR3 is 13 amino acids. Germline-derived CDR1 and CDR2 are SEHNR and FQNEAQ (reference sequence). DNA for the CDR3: TGTGCCAGCAGCCGGGGTACTAACACTGAAGCTTTCTTT. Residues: CASSRGTNTEAFF.

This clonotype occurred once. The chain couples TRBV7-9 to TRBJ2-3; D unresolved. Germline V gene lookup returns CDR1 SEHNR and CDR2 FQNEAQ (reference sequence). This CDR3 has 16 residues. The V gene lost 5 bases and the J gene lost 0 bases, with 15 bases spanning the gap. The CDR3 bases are TGTGCCAGCAGCCCCCGGGCCCTACTAAGCACAGATACGCAGTATTTT. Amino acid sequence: CASSPRALLSTDTQYF.

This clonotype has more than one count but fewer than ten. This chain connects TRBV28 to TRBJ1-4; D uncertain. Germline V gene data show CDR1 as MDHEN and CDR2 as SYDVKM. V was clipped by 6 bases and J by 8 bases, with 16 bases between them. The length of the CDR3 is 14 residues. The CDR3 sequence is CASSTGRTLEKLFF. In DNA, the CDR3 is TGTGCCAGCAGCACCGGACGGACCCTAGAAAAACTGTTTTTT.

The CDR3, as DNA: TGTGCCAGCAGCTTAGCGGCCGGGAGTCTCTACGAGCAGTACTTC. It codes for CASSLAAGSLYEQYF. The rearrangement uses TRBV7-2 and TRBJ2-7, with a possible D match to TRBD2 (6 bases). The CDR3 is 15 residues long. The germline V gene encodes CDR1 SGHTA and CDR2 FQGNSA. V was clipped by 0 bases and J by 3 bases, with 12 bases between them.

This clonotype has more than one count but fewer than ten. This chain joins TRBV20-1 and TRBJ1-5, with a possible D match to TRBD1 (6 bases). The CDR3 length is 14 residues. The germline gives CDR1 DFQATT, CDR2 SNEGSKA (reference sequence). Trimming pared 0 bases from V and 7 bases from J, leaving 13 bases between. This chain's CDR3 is CSARDRAGAQPQHF. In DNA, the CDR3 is TGCAGTGCTAGAGATCGGGCGGGGGCCCAGCCCCAGCATTTT.

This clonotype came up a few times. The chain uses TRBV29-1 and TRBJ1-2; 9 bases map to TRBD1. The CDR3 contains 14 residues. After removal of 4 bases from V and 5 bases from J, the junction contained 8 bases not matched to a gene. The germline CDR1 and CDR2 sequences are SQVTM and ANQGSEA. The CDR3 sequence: CSVGNVDRGYGYTF. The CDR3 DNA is TGCAGCGTTGGGAACGTCGACAGGGGGTATGGCTACACCTTC.

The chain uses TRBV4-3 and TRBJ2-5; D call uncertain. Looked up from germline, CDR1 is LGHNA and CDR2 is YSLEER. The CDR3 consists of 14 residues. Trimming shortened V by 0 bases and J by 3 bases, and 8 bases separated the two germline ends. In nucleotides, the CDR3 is TGCGCCAGCAGCCAAGATTTGGCTAAAGAGACCCAGTACTTC. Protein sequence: CASSQDLAKETQYF.

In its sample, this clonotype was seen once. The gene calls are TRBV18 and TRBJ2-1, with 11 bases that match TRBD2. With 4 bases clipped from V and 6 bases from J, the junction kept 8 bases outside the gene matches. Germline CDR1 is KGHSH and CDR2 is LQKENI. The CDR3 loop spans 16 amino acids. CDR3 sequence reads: CASSLATSGSSNEQFF. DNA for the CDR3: TGTGCCAGCTCACTTGCCACTAGCGGGAGTAGCAATGAGCAGTTCTTC.

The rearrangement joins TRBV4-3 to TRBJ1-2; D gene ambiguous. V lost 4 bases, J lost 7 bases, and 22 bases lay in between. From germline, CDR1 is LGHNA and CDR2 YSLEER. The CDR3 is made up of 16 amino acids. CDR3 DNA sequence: TGCGCCAGCAGCCGAGTGAGAGGGATTTTTTCGGCTGGCTACACCTTC. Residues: CASSRVRGIFSAGYTF.

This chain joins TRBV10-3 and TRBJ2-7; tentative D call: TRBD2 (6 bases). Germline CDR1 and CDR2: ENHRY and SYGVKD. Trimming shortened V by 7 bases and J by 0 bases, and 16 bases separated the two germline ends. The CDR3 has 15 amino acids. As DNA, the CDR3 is TGTGCCATCACGTCGGGACTGGGATTCTCCTACGAGCAGTACTTC. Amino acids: CAITSGLGFSYEQYF.

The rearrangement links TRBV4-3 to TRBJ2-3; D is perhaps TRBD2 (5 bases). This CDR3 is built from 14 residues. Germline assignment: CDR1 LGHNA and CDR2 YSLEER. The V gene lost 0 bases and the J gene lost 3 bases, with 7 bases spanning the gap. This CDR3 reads CASSQEEGTDTQYF. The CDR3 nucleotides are TGCGCCAGCAGCCAAGAAGAGGGTACAGATACGCAGTATTTT.